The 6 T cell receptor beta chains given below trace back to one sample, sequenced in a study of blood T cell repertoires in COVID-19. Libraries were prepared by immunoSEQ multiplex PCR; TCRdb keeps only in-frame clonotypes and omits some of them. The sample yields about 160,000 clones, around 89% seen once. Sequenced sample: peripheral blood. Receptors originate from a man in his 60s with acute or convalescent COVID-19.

CDR3 region: CAISVRNEQFF. CDR3 DNA: TGTGCCATCAGTGTGAGAAATGAGCAGTTCTTC. The chain combines TRBV10-3 with TRBJ2-1; D not certain. The germline gives CDR1 ENHRY, CDR2 SYGVKD. V was shortened by 4 bases and J by 7 bases, with 5 bases between the two germline ends. The CDR3 extends over 11 amino acids.

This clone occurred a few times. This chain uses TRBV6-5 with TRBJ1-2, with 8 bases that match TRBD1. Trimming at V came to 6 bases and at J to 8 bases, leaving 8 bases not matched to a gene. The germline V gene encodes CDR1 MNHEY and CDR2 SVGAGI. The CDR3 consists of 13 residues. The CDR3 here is CASSRGQGAGYTF. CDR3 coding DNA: TGTGCCAGCAGCCGTGGACAGGGTGCAGGCTACACCTTC.

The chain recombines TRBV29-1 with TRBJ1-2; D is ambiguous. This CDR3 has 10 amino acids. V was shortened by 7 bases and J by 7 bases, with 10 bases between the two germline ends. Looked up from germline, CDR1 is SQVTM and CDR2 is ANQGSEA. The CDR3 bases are TGCAGCGCCTCTCTGTCTGGCTACACCTTC. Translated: CSASLSGYTF. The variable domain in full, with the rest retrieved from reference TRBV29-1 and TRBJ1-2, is SAVISQKPSRDICQRGTSLTIQCQVDSQVTMMFWYRQQPGQSLTLIATANQGSEATYESGFVIDKFPISRPNLTFSTLTVSNMSPEDSSIYLCSASLSGYTFGSGTRLTVV.

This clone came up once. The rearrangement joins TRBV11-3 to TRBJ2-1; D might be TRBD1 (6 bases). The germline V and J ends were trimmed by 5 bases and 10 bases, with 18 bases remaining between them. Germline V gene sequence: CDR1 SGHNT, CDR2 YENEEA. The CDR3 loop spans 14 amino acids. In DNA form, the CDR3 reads TGTGCCAGCAGCCAACAGGGCCTTTCATACGAGCAGTTCTTC. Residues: CASSQQGLSYEQFF.

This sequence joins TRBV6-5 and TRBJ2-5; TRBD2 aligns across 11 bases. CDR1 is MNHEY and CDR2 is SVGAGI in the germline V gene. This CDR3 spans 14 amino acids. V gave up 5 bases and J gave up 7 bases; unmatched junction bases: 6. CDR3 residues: CASSRTSGGGTQYF. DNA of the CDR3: TGTGCCAGCAGTCGTACTAGCGGGGGAGGGACCCAGTACTTC.

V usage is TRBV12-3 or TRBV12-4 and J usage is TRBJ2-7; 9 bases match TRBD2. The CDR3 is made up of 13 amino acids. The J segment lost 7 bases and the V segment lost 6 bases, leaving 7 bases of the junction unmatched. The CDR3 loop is CASSQGLALEQYF. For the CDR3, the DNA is TGTGCCAGCAGCCAAGGACTAGCGTTGGAGCAGTACTTC.